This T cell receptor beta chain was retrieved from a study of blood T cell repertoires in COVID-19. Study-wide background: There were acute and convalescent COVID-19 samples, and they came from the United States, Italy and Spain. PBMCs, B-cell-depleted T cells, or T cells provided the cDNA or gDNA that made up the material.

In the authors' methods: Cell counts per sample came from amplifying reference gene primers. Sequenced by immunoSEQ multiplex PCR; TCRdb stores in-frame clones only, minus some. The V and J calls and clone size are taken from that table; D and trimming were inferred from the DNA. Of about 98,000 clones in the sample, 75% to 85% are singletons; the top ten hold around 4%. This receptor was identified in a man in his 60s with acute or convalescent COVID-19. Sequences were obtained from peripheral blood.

As DNA, the CDR3 is TGCGCCAGCAGCCAAGAGGGGACAGGGACTACCCTCGCGAAACTGTTTTTT. Amino acid sequence: CASSQEGTGTTLAKLFF. The chain recombines TRBV4-3 with TRBJ1-4; TRBD1 agrees at 9 bases. Germline V lookup: CDR1 LGHNA, CDR2 YSLEER. V lost 0 bases, J lost 11 bases, and 13 bases stayed unmatched. This CDR3 has 17 residues.